This T cell receptor (beta chain) was recorded in a study of T cells in Graves' hyperthyroidism and ophthalmopathy. Patients having uncontrolled infection, another autoimmune disease, pregnancy or lactation were not included. The authors obtained PBMCs from about 9 ml of fresh peripheral blood. Amplified TCR beta CDR3 regions came from RNA transcripts. During a first-round RT-PCR of the TCR CDR3, the HTBI primer set was used. TCRdb used MiXCR to reprocess the multiplex PCR reads, holding one entry per CDR3 protein. The repertoire includes about 640,000 distinct CDR3 sequences, roughly 20% of them detected once, and roughly 30% sits in the top ten. This CDR3 spans 15 amino acids. The germline gives CDR1 KGHDR, CDR2 SFDVKD. V was clipped by 5 bases and J by 4 bases; unmatched bases: 8.

The V call is TRBV24-1, the J call TRBJ1-2; TRBD1 matches at 8 bases. What was sequenced was blood. The source of this sequence is a man aged 25-45 years with Graves' ophthalmopathy. CDR3 in amino acids: CATSGWTGTVYGYTF. The CDR3 coding sequence is TGTGCCACCAGTGGGTGGACAGGGACCGTCTATGGCTACACCTTC.